The rows below give T cell receptor beta chains drawn from one sample of a study of control samples from healthy donors and cancer patients. Sequenced by immunoSEQ multiplex PCR; TCRdb stores in-frame clones only, minus some. The sample has about 65,000 clones, 90% seen once; the top ten hold roughly 1.2%. Sequenced material: PBMCs. The receptors originated from a woman aged 45 to 65 with colorectal cancer. The CDR3 runs from the conserved cysteine through the conserved F or W. A D gene is named only where the DNA matches it firmly. Some rows mark clone size as missing; the rest say once, few, many or name a class of expanded clone.

D gene	J gene	V gene	clone size	CDR3 DNA	CDR3 protein
-	TRBJ1-1	TRBV10-3	-	TGTGCCATCAGTGTCCAGGAGAACACTGAAGCTTTCTTT	CAISVQENTEAFF
TRBD2	TRBJ2-5	TRBV19	-	TGTGCCAGTAGCAATCCACTAGCGGGAGGGCCGTATTCAGAGACCCAGTACTTC	CASSNPLAGGPYSETQYF
-	TRBJ2-7	TRBV2	once	TGTGCCAGCAGCGTCTTAGGGGGGGGCGAGCAGTACTTC	CASSVLGGGEQYF
-	TRBJ2-5	TRBV6-1	-	TGTGCCAGCAGTGAAGCCCGCATGAGGACCCAGTACTTC	CASSEARMRTQYF
-	TRBJ2-1	TRBV6-1	-	TGTGCCAGCAGTGAACAGGGCCCCTATGAGCAGTTCTTC	CASSEQGPYEQFF
TRBD1	TRBJ1-1	TRBV19	-	TGTGCCAGCAGGGACAGTTTGGTGTTTTCTGAAGCTTTCTTT	CASRDSLVFSEAFF
TRBD2	TRBJ2-7	TRBV4-2	-	TGTGCCAGCAGCCAAGACCCGACTAGCGGGAGCGGGGTGCCGTACTTC	CASSQDPTSGSGVPYF
-	TRBJ2-7	TRBV15	-	TGTGCCACCAGCAGAGATCTCTCCGACGAGCAGTACTTC	CATSRDLSDEQYF
-	TRBJ2-1	TRBV30	-	TGTGCCTGGAGTCCCACAAGGCGTGAGCAGTTCTTC	CAWSPTRREQFF
-	TRBJ1-4	TRBV12-3/TRBV12-4	-	TGTGCATCAGGGCGGCCTAATGAAAAACTGTTTTTT	CASGRPNEKLFF
-	TRBJ2-7	TRBV19	-	TGTGCCAGTAGTATACAGGGCAATACCTACGAGCAGTACTTC	CASSIQGNTYEQYF
-	TRBJ1-1	TRBV4-2	-	TGTGCCAGCAGCCAAGGCGAGGCCACTGAAGCTTTCTTT	CASSQGEATEAFF
-	TRBJ2-3	TRBV5-1	-	TGCGCCAGCAGCTCCGGCGGCACAGATACGCAGTATTTT	CASSSGGTDTQYF
-	TRBJ1-6	TRBV30	-	TGTGCCTGGACGGAACAGAGAAATTCACCCCTCCACTTT	CAWTEQRNSPLHF
-	TRBJ1-5	TRBV9	-	TGTGCCAGCAGCCCGGGGGACGCTGGCAATCAGCCCCAGCATTTT	CASSPGDAGNQPQHF
-	TRBJ2-2	TRBV7-3	-	TGTGCCAGCAGCCCCCGGACCGGGTTCACCGGGGAGCTGTTTTTT	CASSPRTGFTGELFF
-	TRBJ1-2	TRBV2	-	TGTGCCAGCAGTGAAGGGGTAAATTCTAACTATGGCTACACCTTC	CASSEGVNSNYGYTF
-	TRBJ2-7	TRBV29-1	-	TGCAGCGCGCAATCTCGACAGGCTCTGACTGGGGAGCAGTACTTC	CSAQSRQALTGEQYF
-	TRBJ1-2	TRBV6-5	-	TGTGCCAGCAGGGGGACTTTCCTAGGGCACTATGGCTACACCTTC	CASRGTFLGHYGYTF
TRBD2	TRBJ2-3	TRBV25-1	-	TGTGCCAGCAGTGTTTGGGGAGGGGAGGTTGATACGCAGTATTTT	CASSVWGGEVDTQYF
TRBD2	TRBJ2-7	TRBV7-2	-	TGTGCCAGCAGCTTTCGTACTAGCGGCTACGAGCAGTACTTC	CASSFRTSGYEQYF
TRBD1	TRBJ2-7	TRBV7-7	-	TGTGCTAGCAGCTTAAGGGACAGCCCAACCTACGAGCAGTACTTC	CASSLRDSPTYEQYF
TRBD2	TRBJ2-1	TRBV19	-	TGTGCCAGTAGTTACAATCTAGCGGGAGTGAACAATGAGCAGTTCTTC	CASSYNLAGVNNEQFF
-	TRBJ1-1	TRBV5-1	-	TGCGCCAGCAGCCATACAGCTAACAAGAACACTGAAGCTTTCTTT	CASSHTANKNTEAFF
-	TRBJ1-1	TRBV12-3/TRBV12-4	few	TGTGCCAGCAGATATAACACTGAAGCTTTCTTT	CASRYNTEAFF
TRBD1	TRBJ2-1	TRBV30	-	TGTGCCTGGAGTGTATCGGTGGGACAGGGGGCGCTGAATGAGCAGTTCTTC	CAWSVSVGQGALNEQFF
-	TRBJ2-3	TRBV5-1	once	TGCGCCAGCAGCTTAAACACAGATACGCAGTATTTT	CASSLNTDTQYF
-	TRBJ1-1	TRBV7-8	-	TGTGCCAGCAGCTTATTGTCCCCGGCCGACGGAGCTTTCTTT	CASSLLSPADGAFF
-	TRBJ1-2	TRBV27	once	TGTGCCAGCTACGCCTTCGGGAGTAACTATGGCTACACCTTC	CASYAFGSNYGYTF
-	TRBJ2-4	TRBV21-1	-	TGTGCCAGCCGTAAGGACGCGACAGGGGCTGGTGGCAAAAACATTCAGTACTTC	CASRKDATGAGGKNIQYF